Listed below are T cell receptor beta chains from one sample, sequenced in a study of blood T cell repertoires in COVID-19. Libraries were prepared by immunoSEQ multiplex PCR; TCRdb keeps only in-frame clonotypes and omits some of them. The sample has 200,000 to 250,000 clones; 81% are singletons. The sequenced material came from PBMCs or T cells enriched from blood (not recorded which). These receptor sequences come from a woman in her fifties or sixties with acute COVID-19. CDR3s include the opening cysteine and the closing phenylalanine or tryptophan. Each record gives: J gene, D gene, clone size, V gene, CDR3 length, CDR3 DNA, CDR3 protein. A D gene is named only where the DNA matches it firmly. Size tells how often a clone was seen (once, few, many) or the class of an expanded clone, and some rows leave it out.

>TRBJ1-5|-|few|TRBV30|12
TGTGCCCTGGGGCGCGCTAATCAGCCCCAGCATTTT
CALGRANQPQHF
>TRBJ1-6|-|-|TRBV28|12
TGTGCCAGCAGCTCCCTGGGGCTGCCCCTCCACTTT
CASSSLGLPLHF
>TRBJ2-3|-|-|TRBV18|13
TGTGCCAGCTCACCATCCGGCACAGATACGCAGTATTTT
CASSPSGTDTQYF
>TRBJ2-3|TRBD2|-|TRBV7-2|16
TGTGCCAGCAGCTTAGGTCTGGCGGGGGGGGCAGATACGCAGTATTTT
CASSLGLAGGADTQYF
>TRBJ2-7|TRBD1|-|TRBV5-8|15
TGTGCCAGCAGCCAAGGACAGGGGGCATTATACGAGCAGTACTTC
CASSQGQGALYEQYF
>TRBJ1-4|-|-|TRBV14|16
TGTGCCAGCAGCCCGGGTGCCCTCACCCGCAATGAAAAACTGTTTTTT
CASSPGALTRNEKLFF
>TRBJ1-1|-|-|TRBV18|13
TGTGCCAGCTCCCCGACAGGGAACACTGAAGCTTTCTTT
CASSPTGNTEAFF
>TRBJ2-3|-|-|TRBV3-1/TRBV3-2|15
TGTGCCAGCAGCCAAGTAGGTACAGCCACAGATACGCAGTATTTT
CASSQVGTATDTQYF
>TRBJ2-2|-|-|TRBV5-1|15
TGCGCCAGCAGAATCGGGGACACAGCCACCGGGGAGCTGTTTTTT
CASRIGDTATGELFF
>TRBJ2-7|TRBD1|few|TRBV3-1/TRBV3-2|14
TGTGCCAGCAGCCAAGATTTCACAGGGGGCGAGCAGTACTTC
CASSQDFTGGEQYF
>TRBJ2-7|-|-|TRBV10-3|15
TGTGCCATCCGCGGGTACCGGGAGTCCCCCTACGAGCAGTACTTC
CAIRGYRESPYEQYF
>TRBJ1-5|-|-|TRBV19|14
TGTGCCAGTAGTATAGGACAGGGCAATCAGCCCCAGCATTTT
CASSIGQGNQPQHF
>TRBJ1-1|-|-|TRBV7-9|15
TGTGCCAGCAGCTTAGAGAACAGGTTGAACACTGAAGCTTTCTTT
CASSLENRLNTEAFF
>TRBJ2-2|TRBD1|-|TRBV30|14
TGTGCCTGGGACCGGGACAGGAACACCGGGGAGCTGTTTTTT
CAWDRDRNTGELFF
>TRBJ1-4|-|-|TRBV28|14
TGTGCCAGCAGTTTTTTGGGCTATCCTGAAAAACTGTTTTTT
CASSFLGYPEKLFF
>TRBJ2-7|-|-|TRBV27|13
TGTGCCAGCATAAGGGGGGGATCCTACGAGCAGTACTTC
CASIRGGSYEQYF
>TRBJ2-3|TRBD1|few|TRBV7-2|15
TGTGCCAGCAGCTTAGACAGGGGTAGCACAGATACGCAGTATTTT
CASSLDRGSTDTQYF
>TRBJ2-7|-|-|TRBV4-3|18
TGCGCCAGCAGCCAAGCCCCCCCGGGGGTAGAAACGCTCGGGGAGCAGTACTTC
CASSQAPPGVETLGEQYF
>TRBJ1-2|TRBD1|-|TRBV4-3|16
TGCGCCAGCAGCCAAGAAGGGACAGTTGTTAACTATGGCTACACCTTC
CASSQEGTVVNYGYTF
>TRBJ1-5|-|-|TRBV19|14
TGTGCCAGTGGCAGAACAGGGAGCAATCAGCCCCAGCATTTT
CASGRTGSNQPQHF
>TRBJ2-7|TRBD2|-|TRBV7-2|14
TGTGCCAGCAGCTTGAGCGGGAGGTTAGACGAGCAGTACTTC
CASSLSGRLDEQYF
>TRBJ2-3|-|once|TRBV21-1|16
TGTGCCAGCAGCAAACCCCTACTTATTAGCACAGATACGCAGTATTTT
CASSKPLLISTDTQYF
>TRBJ2-3|TRBD1|-|TRBV9|16
TGTGCCAGCAGCGTAAGACAGGGATTGAACACAGATACGCAGTATTTT
CASSVRQGLNTDTQYF
>TRBJ1-2|-|-|TRBV4-3|14
TGCGCCAGCAGATCGGGGGGACTTAACTATGGCTACACCTTC
CASRSGGLNYGYTF
>TRBJ1-1|TRBD1|few|TRBV2|13
TGTGCCAGCAGCCGGGACAGTAACACTGAAGCTTTCTTT
CASSRDSNTEAFF
>TRBJ2-1|-|-|TRBV28|14
TGTGCCAGCAATCGGAGAGTGAGCTACAATGAGCAGTTCTTC
CASNRRVSYNEQFF
>TRBJ2-5|TRBD1|-|TRBV4-3|16
TGCGCCAGCAGCCAGGGACCGGGACAGGGGTTGGAGACCCAGTACTTC
CASSQGPGQGLETQYF
>TRBJ1-5|-|-|TRBV7-2|15
TGTGCCAGCAGCACCAGGGGTTCGGGCAATCAGCCCCAGCATTTT
CASSTRGSGNQPQHF
>TRBJ2-7|TRBD2|-|TRBV10-3|15
TGTGCCATCAGTCCCCGGGACCGGGACTACTACGAGCAGTACTTC
CAISPRDRDYYEQYF
>TRBJ1-6|-|few|TRBV7-9|15
TGTGCCAGCAGCGGTCAACAGGGATTCGGTTCACCCCTCCACTTT
CASSGQQGFGSPLHF
>TRBJ2-1|-|few|TRBV25-1|14
TGTGCCAGCAGAAACCAGGGGTTCTACAATGAGCAGTTCTTC
CASRNQGFYNEQFF
>TRBJ2-5|TRBD2|-|TRBV28|15
TGTGCCAGCAGCCGGGGGGGGCTGAGAGAAGAGACCCAGTACTTC
CASSRGGLREETQYF
>TRBJ2-1|-|-|TRBV28|12
TGTGCCAGCAGTTTAATCCGGAATGAGCAGTTCTTC
CASSLIRNEQFF
>TRBJ2-3|-|-|TRBV4-3|13
TGCGCCAGCAGCCAAGAAAGGGCGGGCACGCAGTATTTT
CASSQERAGTQYF
>TRBJ2-7|-|-|TRBV11-3|12
TGTGCCAGCAGAGACACAGGGTACGAGCAGTACTTC
CASRDTGYEQYF
>TRBJ1-3|-|-|TRBV28|15
TGTGCCAGCAGTTTGGCGAGGGTACCTGGAAACACCATATATTTT
CASSLARVPGNTIYF
>TRBJ2-7|TRBD1|-|TRBV25-1|13
TGTGCCAGTAAGACAGGGCGGACCTACGAGCAGTACTTC
CASKTGRTYEQYF
>TRBJ1-1|-|few|TRBV7-8|15
TGTGCCAGCAGCCCTGTTTTTCGGGTGAACACTGAAGCTTTCTTT
CASSPVFRVNTEAFF
>TRBJ1-1|-|-|TRBV27|18
TGTGCCAGCAGTGGAAGAGACCAGGACGGACTTCGAGAGACTGAAGCTTTCTTT
CASSGRDQDGLRETEAFF
>TRBJ2-7|-|-|TRBV14|15
TGTGCCAGCAGCCAAGGTACAGGGGGGGACTACGAGCAGTACTTC
CASSQGTGGDYEQYF
>TRBJ1-2|TRBD1|-|TRBV3-1/TRBV3-2|15
TGTGCCAGCAGCCTACTGACAGGGGATTACTATGGCTACACCTTC
CASSLLTGDYYGYTF
>TRBJ2-2|-|-|TRBV30|14
TGTGCCTGGAGTAGTACAGCGAACACCGGGGAGCTGTTTTTT
CAWSSTANTGELFF
>TRBJ2-3|-|-|TRBV6-5|15
TGTGCCAGCAATATCGAAAGGCAGGTCCCGTATACGCAGTATTTT
CASNIERQVPYTQYF
>TRBJ2-4|-|-|TRBV28|13
TGTGCCAGCAGCGCACCCTCGGGAAACATTCAGTACTTC
CASSAPSGNIQYF
>TRBJ1-3|-|-|TRBV7-9|13
TGTGCCAGCAGTCGGACAGCTGGAAACACCATATATTTT
CASSRTAGNTIYF